This T cell receptor beta chain was retrieved from a study of shared clonotypes between healthy human individuals. Genomic DNA of every subset was divided equally among multiple immunoSEQ plates. Method: immunoSEQ multiplex PCR; TCRdb's copy keeps in-frame clones and lacks some. The sample holds roughly 550,000 clones, 95% seen once. Naivety among CD8 cells was defined by CD45RO negativity and positive CCR7 selection, thereby excluding terminally differentiated effector memory CD45RA+ cells. Germline lookup yields CDR1 MDHEN and CDR2 SYDVKM. The length of the CDR3 is 14 residues. V was cut by 4 bases and J by 1 base, with 10 bases left in between.

The TCR originated in a woman aged 25 to 39 in good health. Input material: naive CD8+ T cells sorted from blood. The chain combines TRBV28 with TRBJ2-5; D gene unclear. The CDR3 region has the DNA TGTGCCAGCAGTTCCCCCCAGAGCCAAGAGACCCAGTACTTC. Translation gives CASSSPQSQETQYF.